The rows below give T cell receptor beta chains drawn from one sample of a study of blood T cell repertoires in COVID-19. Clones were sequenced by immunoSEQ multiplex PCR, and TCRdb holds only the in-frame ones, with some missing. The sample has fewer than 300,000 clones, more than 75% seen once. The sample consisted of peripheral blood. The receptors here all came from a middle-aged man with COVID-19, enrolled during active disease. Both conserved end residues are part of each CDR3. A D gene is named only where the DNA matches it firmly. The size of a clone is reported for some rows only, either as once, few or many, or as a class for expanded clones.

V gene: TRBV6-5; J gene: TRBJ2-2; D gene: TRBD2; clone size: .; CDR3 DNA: TGTGCCAGCGGCCCGGGAGGACCACCTGGGGAGCTGTTTTTT; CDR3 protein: CASGPGGPPGELFF
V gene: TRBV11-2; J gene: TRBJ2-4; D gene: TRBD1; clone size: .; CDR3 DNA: TGTGCCAGCAGCTGGACAGGGGGCGATAAAAACATTCAGTACTTC; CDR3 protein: CASSWTGGDKNIQYF
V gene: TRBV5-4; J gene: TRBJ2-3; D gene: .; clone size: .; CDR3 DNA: TGTGCCAGCAGCTTCCCTAGCACAGATACGCAGTATTTT; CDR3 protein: CASSFPSTDTQYF
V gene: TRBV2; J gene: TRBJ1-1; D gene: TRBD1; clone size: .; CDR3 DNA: TGTGCCAGCAGTGAAATGGGACAGGAGATCACTGAAGCTTTCTTT; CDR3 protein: CASSEMGQEITEAFF
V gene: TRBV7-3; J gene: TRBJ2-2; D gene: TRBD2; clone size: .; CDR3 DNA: TGTGCCAGCAGTCCTGGCGGGGGGCCACCCGGGGAGCTGTTTTTT; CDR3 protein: CASSPGGGPPGELFF
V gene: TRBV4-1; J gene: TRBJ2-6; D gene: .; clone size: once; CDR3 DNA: TGCGCCAGCAGCCAAGAACAGCCCGGGGCCAACGTCCTGACTTTC; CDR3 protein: CASSQEQPGANVLTF
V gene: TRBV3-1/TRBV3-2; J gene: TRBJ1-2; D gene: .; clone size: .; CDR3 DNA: TGTGCCAGCAGCCAAGAGCCAGGGGAAAGTGAGGGCTACACCTTC; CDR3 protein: CASSQEPGESEGYTF
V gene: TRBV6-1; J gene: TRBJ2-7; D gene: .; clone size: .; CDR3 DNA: TGTGCCAGCAGTGAAGGAGTAGCGGTGTCCTACGAGCAGTACTTC; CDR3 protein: CASSEGVAVSYEQYF
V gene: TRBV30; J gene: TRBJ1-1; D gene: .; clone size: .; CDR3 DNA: TGTGCCTGGGACAGGAGTTCTAACACTGAAGCTTTCTTT; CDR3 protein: CAWDRSSNTEAFF
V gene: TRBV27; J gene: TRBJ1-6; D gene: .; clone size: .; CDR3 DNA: TGTGCCAGCAGTGTAGGAGGTCGGAATTCACCCCTCCACTTT; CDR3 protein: CASSVGGRNSPLHF
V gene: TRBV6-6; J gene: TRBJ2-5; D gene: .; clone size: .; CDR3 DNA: TGTGCCAGCAGATCGGGAGCGGCCGAGACCCAGTACTTC; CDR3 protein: CASRSGAAETQYF
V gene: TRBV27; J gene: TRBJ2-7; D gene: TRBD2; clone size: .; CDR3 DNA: TGTGCCAGCACCCGAAGGGCGGGGGACTACGAGCAGTACTTC; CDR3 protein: CASTRRAGDYEQYF
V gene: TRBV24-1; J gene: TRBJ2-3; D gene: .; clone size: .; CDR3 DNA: TGTGCCACCAGTGATTTACCAGGGCTTTCGCAGTATTTT; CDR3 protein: CATSDLPGLSQYF
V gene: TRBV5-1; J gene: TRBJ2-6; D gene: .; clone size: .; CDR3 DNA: TGCGCCAGCAGCTTGCGAGGGTCTGGGGCCAACGTCCTGACTTTC; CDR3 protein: CASSLRGSGANVLTF